This T cell receptor (beta chain) was identified during a study of T-cell memory formation after mild COVID-19. Overall study findings and caveats: Within pre-infection memory, some responding clones were found, suggesting cross-reactive memory joined. Of the contracting clones, CD4+ ones lay mainly in CM and EM, and CD8+ ones in EMRA.

TCRdb itself ran the 5' RACE reads through MiXCR, one entry per CDR3 protein. The sample lists approximately 400,000 distinct CDR3 sequences; 20% to 30% were seen once. For this clonotype: Its cognate antigen is unknown.

Trimming cost V 2 bases and J 4 bases; bases outside gene matches: 7. There are 17 residues in the CDR3. CDR1 is MNHEY and CDR2 is SVGEGT in the germline V gene. The source of this sequence is an adult woman who had mild COVID-19 (a few samples of this study predate the infection). Cell type and time point are not known. Sequencing was performed on PBMCs or a T cell subset sorted from them (not recorded which). The rearrangement uses TRBV6-2 or TRBV6-3 and TRBJ2-1; 11 bases are a match to TRBD2. CDR3 region: CASSYNEGLADYNEQFF. Here the CDR3 DNA reads TGTGCCAGCAGTTACAATGAGGGACTAGCGGATTACAATGAGCAGTTCTTC.